The T cell receptor beta chain under discussion was sequenced for a study of blood T cell repertoires in COVID-19. Study-wide context: Whether acute or convalescent, the COVID-19 samples came from the United States, Italy and Spain. PBMCs, B-cell-depleted T cells, or T cells were the source of the cDNA or gDNA that made up the material.

Authors' processing steps: The authors estimated nucleated cell counts from reference gene primer amplification. Here immunoSEQ multiplex PCR was the method, and the copy in TCRdb shows in-frame clones only, minus some. V and J calls and clone size are as listed in that table; D and trimming were resolved from the DNA. Seen here are around 180,000 clones, roughly 88% observed once, and the top ten hold roughly 3.7%. This CDR3 contains 15 residues. In germline, CDR1 is SGHRS, CDR2 YFSETQ. V lost 3 bases, J lost 4 bases, and 16 bases lay in between. The chain carries TRBV5-1 and TRBJ1-2, with D tentatively TRBD1 (6 bases). The receptor was isolated from a woman aged 25 to 39 with acute or convalescent COVID-19. The sequenced sample was peripheral blood. The CDR3 loop is CASSSLQGTLYGYTF. Here the CDR3 DNA reads TGCGCCAGCAGCTCCCTACAGGGTACGCTCTATGGCTACACCTTC. Variable domain in full (rest from reference TRBV5-1 and TRBJ1-2): KAGVTQTPRYLIKTRGQQVTLSCSPISGHRSVSWYQQTPGQGLQFLFEYFSETQRNKGNFPGRFSGRQFSNSRSEMNVSTLELGDSALYLCASSSLQGTLYGYTFGSGTRLTVV.